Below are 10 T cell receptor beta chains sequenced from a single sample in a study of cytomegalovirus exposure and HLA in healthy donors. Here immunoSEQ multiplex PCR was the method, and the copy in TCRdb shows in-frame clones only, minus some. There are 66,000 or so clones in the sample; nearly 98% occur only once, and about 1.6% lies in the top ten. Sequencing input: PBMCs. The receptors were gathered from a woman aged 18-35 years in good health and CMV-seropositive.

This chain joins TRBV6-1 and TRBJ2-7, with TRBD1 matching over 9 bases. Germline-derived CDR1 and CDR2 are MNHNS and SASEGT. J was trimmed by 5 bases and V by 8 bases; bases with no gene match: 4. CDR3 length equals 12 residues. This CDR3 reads CASGDRVNEQYF. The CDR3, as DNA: TGTGCCAGCGGGGACAGGGTGAACGAGCAGTACTTC.

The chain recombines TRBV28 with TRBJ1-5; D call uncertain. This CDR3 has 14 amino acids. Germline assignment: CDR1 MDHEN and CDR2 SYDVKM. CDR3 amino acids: CKTTGVDSNQPQHF. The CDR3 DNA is TGTAAAACTACCGGGGTAGATAGCAATCAGCCCCAGCATTTT. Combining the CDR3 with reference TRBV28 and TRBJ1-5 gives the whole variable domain DVKVTQSSRYLVKRTGEKVFLECVQDMDHENMFWYRQDPGLGLRLIYFSYDVKMKEKGDIPEGYSVSREKKERFSLILESASTNQTSMYLCKTTGVDSNQPQHFGDGTRLSIL.

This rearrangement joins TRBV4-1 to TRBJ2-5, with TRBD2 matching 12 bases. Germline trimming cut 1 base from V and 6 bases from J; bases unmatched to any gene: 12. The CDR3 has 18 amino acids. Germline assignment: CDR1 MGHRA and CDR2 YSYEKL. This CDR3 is CASSQVLAGGKDTKTQYF. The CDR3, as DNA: TGCGCCAGCAGCCAAGTTCTAGCGGGAGGGAAAGACACAAAGACCCAGTACTTC.

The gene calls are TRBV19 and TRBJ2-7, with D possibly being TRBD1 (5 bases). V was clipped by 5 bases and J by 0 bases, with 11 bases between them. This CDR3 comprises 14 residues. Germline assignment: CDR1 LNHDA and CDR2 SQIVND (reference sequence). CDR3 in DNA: TGTGCCAGTAGTCGACAGCGAGACTCCTACGAGCAGTACTTC. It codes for CASSRQRDSYEQYF.

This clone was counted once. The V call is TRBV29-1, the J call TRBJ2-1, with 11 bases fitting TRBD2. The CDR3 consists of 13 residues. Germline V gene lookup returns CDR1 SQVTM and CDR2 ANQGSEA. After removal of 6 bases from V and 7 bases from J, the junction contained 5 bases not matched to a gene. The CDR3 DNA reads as TGCAGCGTCTTGGGACTAGCGGATAATGAGCAGTTCTTC. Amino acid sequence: CSVLGLADNEQFF.

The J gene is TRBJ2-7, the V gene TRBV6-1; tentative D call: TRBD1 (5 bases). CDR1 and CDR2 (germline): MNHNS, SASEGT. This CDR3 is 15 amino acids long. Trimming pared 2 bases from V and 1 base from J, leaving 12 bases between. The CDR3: CASSENPTASYEQYF. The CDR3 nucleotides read TGTGCCAGCAGTGAAAACCCGACAGCTTCCTACGAGCAGTACTTC.

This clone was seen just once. The CDR3 protein is CASSQERGDYGYTF. The CDR3, as DNA: TGCGCCAGCAGCCAAGAGCGGGGGGACTATGGCTACACCTTC. The V gene is TRBV4-1, the J gene TRBJ1-2; D perhaps matches TRBD1 (5 bases). The CDR3 spans 14 residues. V was shortened by 0 bases and J by 3 bases, with 8 bases between the two germline ends. Germline CDR1 reads MGHRA; CDR2 reads YSYEKL.

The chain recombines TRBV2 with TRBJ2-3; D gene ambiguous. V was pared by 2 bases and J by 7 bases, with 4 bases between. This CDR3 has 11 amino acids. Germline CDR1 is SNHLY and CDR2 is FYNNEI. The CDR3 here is CASSEPYTQYF. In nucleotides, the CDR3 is TGTGCCAGCAGTGAACCTTATACGCAGTATTTT.

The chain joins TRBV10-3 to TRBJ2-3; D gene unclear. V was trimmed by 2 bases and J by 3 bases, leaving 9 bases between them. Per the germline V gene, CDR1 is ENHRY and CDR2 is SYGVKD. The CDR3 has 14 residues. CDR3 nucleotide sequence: TGTGCCATCAGTGAGGCGGTTTCGACAGATACGCAGTATTTT. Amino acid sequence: CAISEAVSTDTQYF.

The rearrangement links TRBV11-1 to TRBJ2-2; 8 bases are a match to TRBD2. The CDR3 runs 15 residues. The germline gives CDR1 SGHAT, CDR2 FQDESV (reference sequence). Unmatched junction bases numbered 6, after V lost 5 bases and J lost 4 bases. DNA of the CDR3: TGTGCCAGCAGCCCTCGGGGGGGCGGCACCGGGGAGCTGTTTTTT. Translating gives CASSPRGGGTGELFF.